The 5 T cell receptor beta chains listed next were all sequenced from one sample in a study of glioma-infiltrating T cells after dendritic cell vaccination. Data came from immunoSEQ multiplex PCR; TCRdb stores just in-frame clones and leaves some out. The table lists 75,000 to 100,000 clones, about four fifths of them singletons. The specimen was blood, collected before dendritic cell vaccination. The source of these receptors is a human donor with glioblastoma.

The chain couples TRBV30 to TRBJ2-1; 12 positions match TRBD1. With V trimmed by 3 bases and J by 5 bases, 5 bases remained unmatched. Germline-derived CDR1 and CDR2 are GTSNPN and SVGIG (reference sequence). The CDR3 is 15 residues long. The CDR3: CAWSDGTGGNNEQFF. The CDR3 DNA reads TGTGCCTGGAGCGACGGGACAGGGGGCAACAATGAGCAGTTCTTC.

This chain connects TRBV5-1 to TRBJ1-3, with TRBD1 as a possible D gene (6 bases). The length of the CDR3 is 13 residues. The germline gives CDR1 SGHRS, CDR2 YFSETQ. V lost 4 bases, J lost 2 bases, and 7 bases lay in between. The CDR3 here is CASSPGAGNTIYF. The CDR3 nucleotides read TGCGCCAGCAGCCCAGGGGCTGGAAACACCATATATTTT.

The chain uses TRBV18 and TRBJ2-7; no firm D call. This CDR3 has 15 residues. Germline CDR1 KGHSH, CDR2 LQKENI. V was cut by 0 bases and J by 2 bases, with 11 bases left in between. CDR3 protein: CASSPPSVQAYEQYF. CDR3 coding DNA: TGTGCCAGCTCACCACCGTCGGTCCAGGCCTACGAGCAGTACTTC.

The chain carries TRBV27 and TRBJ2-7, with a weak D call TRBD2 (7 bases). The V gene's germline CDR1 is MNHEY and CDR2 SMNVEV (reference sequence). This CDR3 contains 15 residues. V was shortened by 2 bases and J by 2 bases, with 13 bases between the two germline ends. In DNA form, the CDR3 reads TGTGCCAGCAGTTTAAAGGGGGGGACCGCCTACGAGCAGTACTTC. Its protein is CASSLKGGTAYEQYF.

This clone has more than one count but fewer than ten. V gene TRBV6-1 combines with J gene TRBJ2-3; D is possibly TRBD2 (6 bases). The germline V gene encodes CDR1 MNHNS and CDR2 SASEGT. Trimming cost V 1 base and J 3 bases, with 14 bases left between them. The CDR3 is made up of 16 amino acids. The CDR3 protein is CASSEGGAGKTDTQYF. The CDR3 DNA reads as TGTGCCAGCAGTGAAGGAGGGGCGGGGAAAACAGATACGCAGTATTTT.